The source of this T cell receptor (beta chain) is a study of blood T cell repertoires in COVID-19. Study details: The United States, Italy and Spain supplied acute and convalescent COVID-19 samples. T cells, B-cell-depleted T cells, or PBMCs provided the cDNA or gDNA that served as material.

This CDR3 is 13 amino acids long. V lost 6 bases and J lost 0, with 8 bases in between. Profiled with immunoSEQ multiplex PCR; TCRdb holds only in-frame clones, not every one. Among 150,000 or so clones listed, about 85% were seen once. The sequenced sample was peripheral blood. The sequence derives from a man younger than 30 with acute or convalescent COVID-19. The genes are TRBV12-3 or TRBV12-4 and TRBJ1-1, with no clear D. Here the CDR3 reads CASSRHLNTEAFF. The DNA for the CDR3 is TGTGCCAGCAGCAGACATTTGAACACTGAAGCTTTCTTT.